A single sample gave rise to the 6 T cell receptor beta chains below, sequenced in a study of early T cells in non-severe SARS-CoV-2 infection. TCRdb called the 5' RACE reads again in MiXCR, with one record for every CDR3 protein. The sample lists around 64,000 distinct CDR3 sequences, 9.5% to 12% occurring once. The source material was whole blood, sampled at baseline. The source of these receptors is an adult who was a healthcare worker with PCR-confirmed SARS-CoV-2 infection or an uninfected control (not recorded which).

This clonotype has just a few counts. The chain links TRBV29-1 to TRBJ2-3; unclear D gene. This CDR3 is built from 13 residues. V lost 5 bases, J lost 7 bases, and 16 bases lay in between. Germline assignment: CDR1 SQVTM and CDR2 ANQGSEA. The CDR3 DNA sequence: TGCAGCGTTATCAAGGGCCGTGACAATACGCAGTATTTT. Translation gives CSVIKGRDNTQYF.

This clonotype was recorded many times. This sequence joins TRBV10-3 and TRBJ2-3; no clear D gene. The V gene's germline CDR1 is ENHRY and CDR2 SYGVKD. The ends were cut back, 4 bases at V and 2 bases at J, with 4 bases in the middle. The CDR3 sequence is 12 residues long. The CDR3 region is CAISGTTDTQYF. Written as DNA, the CDR3 is TGTGCCATCAGTGGGACCACAGATACGCAGTATTTT.

This chain joins TRBV12-3 or TRBV12-4 and TRBJ2-7; TRBD1 is a possible D gene (5 bases). This CDR3 comprises 12 residues. V lost 4 bases to trimming and J lost 3 bases, with 7 bases between them. The CDR3 region is CASSSDSYEQYF. The CDR3 nucleotides are TGTGCCAGCAGTTCAGACAGCTACGAGCAGTACTTC.

This clonotype has a handful of counts. The chain recombines TRBV7-9 with TRBJ2-7; D not certain. The germline V gene encodes CDR1 SEHNR and CDR2 FQNEAQ (reference sequence). This CDR3 is built from 13 residues. V lost 1 base to trimming and J lost 2 bases, with 6 bases between them. As DNA, the CDR3 is TGTGCCAGCAGCTTAGGGGAACCCTACGAGCAGTACTTC. It yields the protein CASSLGEPYEQYF.

This clonotype came up many times. The CDR3 loop is CAWSGGSNQPQHF. The CDR3 region has the DNA TGTGCCTGGAGCGGAGGAAGCAATCAGCCCCAGCATTTT. The rearrangement links TRBV30 to TRBJ1-5; D gene ambiguous. The CDR3 is 13 residues long. The germline V and J ends were trimmed by 3 bases and 1 base, with 7 bases remaining between them. Germline assignment: CDR1 GTSNPN and CDR2 SVGIG (reference sequence).

In its sample, this clonotype was seen a few times. V usage is TRBV7-9 and J usage is TRBJ1-5; D remains ambiguous. V was shortened by 4 bases and J by 3 bases, with 10 bases between the two germline ends. Germline CDR1 reads SEHNR; CDR2 reads FQNEAQ (reference sequence). The CDR3 length is 14 residues. This chain's CDR3 is CASSSDGNNQPQHF. CDR3 nucleotides: TGTGCCAGCAGCTCCGACGGAAACAATCAGCCCCAGCATTTT.